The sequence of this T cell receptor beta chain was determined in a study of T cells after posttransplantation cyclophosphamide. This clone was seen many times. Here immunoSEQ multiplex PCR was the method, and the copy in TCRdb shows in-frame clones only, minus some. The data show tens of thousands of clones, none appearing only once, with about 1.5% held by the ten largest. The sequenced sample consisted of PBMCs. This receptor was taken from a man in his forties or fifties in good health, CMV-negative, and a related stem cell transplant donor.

The CDR3, as DNA: TGCGCCAGCAGTCGGACTGCTCAACTGAACTCCTATAATTCACCCCTCCACTTT. As protein: CASSRTAQLNSYNSPLHF. The chain links TRBV23-1 to TRBJ1-6, with D uncertain. TRBV23-1 is filed as an ORF, its function uncertain. The CDR3 sequence is 18 residues long. The V end lost 4 bases, the J end lost 0 bases, and 16 bases lay between the germline ends.